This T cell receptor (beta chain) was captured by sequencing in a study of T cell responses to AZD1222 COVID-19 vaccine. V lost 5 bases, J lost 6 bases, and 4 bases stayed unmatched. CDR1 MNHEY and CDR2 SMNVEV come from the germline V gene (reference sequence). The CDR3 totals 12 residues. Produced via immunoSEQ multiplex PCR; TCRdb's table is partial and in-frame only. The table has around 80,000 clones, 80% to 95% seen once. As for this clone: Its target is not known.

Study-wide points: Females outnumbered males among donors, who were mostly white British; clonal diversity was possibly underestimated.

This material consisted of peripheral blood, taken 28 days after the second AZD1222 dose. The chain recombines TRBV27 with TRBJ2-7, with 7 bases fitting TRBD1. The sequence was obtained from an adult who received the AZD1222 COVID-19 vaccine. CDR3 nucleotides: TGTGCCAGCAGTACGACAGGGATCGAGCAGTACTTC. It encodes CASSTTGIEQYF.